These T cell receptor beta chains were read from a single sample in a study of human T cells and chemical hapten exposure. TCRdb passed the RACE reads through MiXCR, listing each CDR3 protein once. The sample carries 95,000 to 100,000 distinct CDR3 sequences, approximately 10% recorded once. This specimen consisted of whole blood, obtained in connection with sensitization to the hapten diphenylcyclopropenone (DPC). These receptor sequences come from a woman aged 55-69 years with alopecia areata. Some clones in this sample may be carry-over from other donors' samples. Each CDR3 is given with its conserved first and last residue. The D gene is left open where the match is weak. Clone size appears in some rows only: once, few, many, or a class for an expanded clone.

d_call: -
clone_size: many
j_call: TRBJ2-5
v_call: TRBV9
cdr3_nt: TGTGCCAGCAGCGCATACAGGGACCTCTGGGAAGAGACCCAGTACTTC
cdr3_aa: CASSAYRDLWEETQYF

d_call: -
clone_size: -
j_call: TRBJ1-3
v_call: TRBV20-1
cdr3_nt: TGCAGTGCCCTTCCCCCCGCAGGGGACGGAAACACCATATATTTT
cdr3_aa: CSALPPAGDGNTIYF

d_call: TRBD1
clone_size: -
j_call: TRBJ1-6
v_call: TRBV20-1
cdr3_nt: TGCAGTGCGTGGACAGGGAGCTCCTATAATTCACCCCTCCACTTT
cdr3_aa: CSAWTGSSYNSPLHF

d_call: -
clone_size: -
j_call: TRBJ2-6
v_call: TRBV30
cdr3_nt: TGTGCCCTAGAGCGCCAGTTCGACGTCCTGACTTTC
cdr3_aa: CALERQFDVLTF

d_call: -
clone_size: -
j_call: TRBJ1-1
v_call: TRBV4-1
cdr3_nt: TGCGCCAGCAGCCAAGCCTCGGACGGGACACCCCACACTGAAGCTTTCTTT
cdr3_aa: CASSQASDGTPHTEAFF

d_call: -
clone_size: -
j_call: TRBJ2-5
v_call: TRBV20-1
cdr3_nt: TGCAGTGCTGGGCAAGGACCCCAAGAGACCCAGTACTTC
cdr3_aa: CSAGQGPQETQYF

d_call: TRBD2
clone_size: few
j_call: TRBJ2-5
v_call: TRBV30
cdr3_nt: TGTGCCTGGAGTCCGCTAGCGGGGGGCTTCTACCAGTACTTC
cdr3_aa: CAWSPLAGGFYQYF

d_call: TRBD1
clone_size: many
j_call: TRBJ2-7
v_call: TRBV6-5
cdr3_nt: TGTGCCAGCAGTTACCGACAGGGTCTTATCGAGCAGTACTTC
cdr3_aa: CASSYRQGLIEQYF

d_call: -
clone_size: -
j_call: TRBJ2-3
v_call: TRBV7-2
cdr3_nt: TGTGCCAGCAGCTTAGTTTCATATACGCAGTATTTT
cdr3_aa: CASSLVSYTQYF

d_call: -
clone_size: -
j_call: TRBJ1-2
v_call: TRBV11-2
cdr3_nt: TGTGCCAGCAGCCAACCATTCAGGAGACACTATGGCTACACCTTC
cdr3_aa: CASSQPFRRHYGYTF

d_call: -
clone_size: many
j_call: TRBJ1-2
v_call: TRBV29-1
cdr3_nt: TGCAGCGTTGAGAGTCCCGCAGGGGCGAGCTATGGCTACACCTTC
cdr3_aa: CSVESPAGASYGYTF

d_call: -
clone_size: few
j_call: TRBJ1-2
v_call: TRBV6-6
cdr3_nt: TGTGCCAGCAGTCGGCTGGACTATGGCTACACCTTC
cdr3_aa: CASSRLDYGYTF

d_call: TRBD2
clone_size: few
j_call: TRBJ2-5
v_call: TRBV4-2
cdr3_nt: TGTGCCAGCAGCCCCCTGCGGGGGGAGCAGGAGACCCAGTACTTC
cdr3_aa: CASSPLRGEQETQYF

d_call: TRBD1
clone_size: -
j_call: TRBJ2-7
v_call: TRBV20-1
cdr3_nt: TGCAGTGCTACAGGGGGCTACGAGCAGTACTTC
cdr3_aa: CSATGGYEQYF

d_call: -
clone_size: many
j_call: TRBJ1-1
v_call: TRBV9
cdr3_nt: TGTGCCAGCAGCGTATACCCTACCGGGTTGACTGAAGCTTTCTTT
cdr3_aa: CASSVYPTGLTEAFF

d_call: -
clone_size: many
j_call: TRBJ1-2
v_call: TRBV5-1
cdr3_nt: TGCGCCAGCAGCTTGGCCGGGGACGCCCCTTGGGGCTACACCTTC
cdr3_aa: CASSLAGDAPWGYTF

d_call: -
clone_size: -
j_call: TRBJ1-1
v_call: TRBV5-6
cdr3_nt: TGTGCCAGCAGCTTCGACCGGACACAGTACACTGAAGCTTTCTTT
cdr3_aa: CASSFDRTQYTEAFF

d_call: -
clone_size: few
j_call: TRBJ2-2
v_call: TRBV7-8
cdr3_nt: TGTGCCAGCAGCTTCGGCACCGGGGAGCTGTTTTTT
cdr3_aa: CASSFGTGELFF

d_call: -
clone_size: many
j_call: TRBJ2-5
v_call: TRBV7-9
cdr3_nt: TGTGCCAGCAGCTCCGGCGGCATTGGGACCCAGTACTTC
cdr3_aa: CASSSGGIGTQYF

d_call: TRBD2
clone_size: many
j_call: TRBJ2-7
v_call: TRBV20-1
cdr3_nt: TGCAGTGGTAGCGGGAACTACGAGCAGTACTTC
cdr3_aa: CSGSGNYEQYF

d_call: -
clone_size: few
j_call: TRBJ2-5
v_call: TRBV27
cdr3_nt: TGTGCCAGCAACCCCCGGGGGGCCCAAGAGACCCAGTACTTC
cdr3_aa: CASNPRGAQETQYF

d_call: -
clone_size: many
j_call: TRBJ2-2
v_call: TRBV11-2
cdr3_nt: TGTGCCAGCAGCAAGCATCGACCACAGGGCGCGAACACCGGGGAGCTGTTTTTT
cdr3_aa: CASSKHRPQGANTGELFF